This entry lists 30 T cell receptor beta chains sequenced from one sample in a study of early T cells in non-severe SARS-CoV-2 infection (dated by TCRdb to 2020 to 2023). The library was obtained by 5' RACE. The data were produced on a NextSeq 500. Using fastp trimming at Q25 and MiXCR clonotype assembly, TCRdb reanalyzed the public sequencing data and kept in-frame beta chains. Entries are consolidated by CDR3 protein sequence, retaining the most common genes and DNA. The sample table holds 40,000 to 50,000 distinct CDR3 sequences, of which around 7% were seen once. Roughly 5% of the sample belongs to the ten largest clones. Sequencing was carried out using whole blood. The receptor source for this set is an adult who was a healthcare worker with PCR-confirmed SARS-CoV-2 infection or an uninfected control (not recorded which).

This chain uses TRBV18 with TRBJ2-7; 12 positions match TRBD1. Germline values: CDR1 KGHSH, CDR2 LQKENI. V lost 1 base, J lost 4 bases, and 5 bases stayed unmatched. The CDR3 covers 16 residues. The CDR3 DNA reads as TGTGCCAGCTCACCACTGGGGACAGGGGGCGAATACGAGCAGTACTTC. Residues: CASSPLGTGGEYEQYF.

J is TRBJ2-7 and V is TRBV5-1, with 7 bases aligning to TRBD2. J lost 2 bases, V lost 3 bases, and 8 bases had no gene match. Germline CDR1 reads SGHRS; CDR2 reads YFSETQ. The CDR3 runs to 15 residues. DNA of the CDR3: TGCGCCAGCAGCTCTTCCGGGGGGAGCGCCTACGAGCAGTACTTC. Amino acid sequence: CASSSSGGSAYEQYF.

This clonotype has just a few counts. This chain joins TRBV27 and TRBJ2-3; 9 bases line up with TRBD1. Trimming removed 5 bases from V and 6 bases from J; junction bases left unmatched: 12. The CDR3 covers 16 residues. CDR1 and CDR2 (germline): MNHEY, SMNVEV (reference sequence). DNA of the CDR3: TGTGCCAGCAGTATAACCCCAGGGACAGGGAGGGATACGCAGTATTTT. It codes for CASSITPGTGRDTQYF.

This clonotype was observed at least ten times. This chain connects TRBV2 to TRBJ2-1, with 10 bases matching TRBD2. From germline, CDR1 is SNHLY and CDR2 FYNNEI. The J segment lost 2 bases and the V segment lost 5 bases, leaving 9 bases of the junction unmatched. This CDR3 is built from 17 residues. CDR3 bases: TGTGCCAGCAGTTTAGGCTCTAGCGGGGGACCCTACAATGAGCAGTTCTTC. This encodes CASSLGSSGGPYNEQFF.

The chain joins TRBV4-1 to TRBJ2-7; a possible D gene is TRBD1 (6 bases). Trimming took 0 bases from V and 0 from J, leaving 12 bases between them. Germline lookup yields CDR1 MGHRA and CDR2 YSYEKL. The CDR3 loop spans 16 amino acids. The CDR3 DNA reads as TGCGCCAGCAGCCAAGATCCACAGGGTTCCTCCTACGAGCAGTACTTC. Translation gives CASSQDPQGSSYEQYF.

The chain combines TRBV2 with TRBJ1-5; D is possibly TRBD1 (6 bases). The CDR3 has 16 residues. V was cut by 1 base and J by 3 bases, with 13 bases left in between. Germline V lookup: CDR1 SNHLY, CDR2 FYNNEI. The CDR3 is CASSEGYRDPNQPQHF. In DNA form, the CDR3 reads TGTGCCAGCAGTGAAGGATACAGGGACCCCAATCAGCCCCAGCATTTT. The full variable domain, completed using reference TRBV2 and TRBJ1-5, is EPEVTQTPSHQVTQMGQEVILRCVPISNHLYFYWYRQILGQKVEFLVSFYNNEISEKSEIFDDQFSVERPDGSNFTLKIRSTKLEDSAMYFCASSEGYRDPNQPQHFGDGTRLSIL.

This clonotype was seen repeatedly, ten times or more. The chain recombines TRBV6-5 with TRBJ1-6, with D uncertain. Germline CDR1 reads MNHEY; CDR2 reads SVGAGI. V was shortened by 5 bases and J by 8 bases, with 13 bases between the two germline ends. The CDR3 has 14 residues. The CDR3 is CASSPAPRYSPLHF. The CDR3 DNA reads TGTGCCAGCAGTCCAGCCCCTAGGTATTCACCCCTCCACTTT.

This clonotype was recorded many times. The V gene is TRBV7-3, the J gene TRBJ1-1; D gene uncertain. This CDR3 spans 14 amino acids. The germline V gene encodes CDR1 SGHTA and CDR2 FQGTGA. The V end lost 8 bases, the J end lost 1 base, and 14 bases lay between the germline ends. As DNA, the CDR3 is TGTGCCAGCTCTCCCGGCCACTCGAACACTGAAGCTTTCTTT. The encoded protein is CASSPGHSNTEAFF.

The table lists this clonotype with a few counts. The chain couples TRBV9 to TRBJ1-1; D remains unclear. The V end was cut by 3 bases, the J end by 3 bases, with 12 bases between. The CDR3 loop spans 14 amino acids. Per the germline V gene, CDR1 is SGDLS and CDR2 is YYNGEE. The CDR3 coding sequence is TGTGCCAGCAGCGGGACTTCACGGGACACTGAAGCTTTCTTT. This sequence encodes CASSGTSRDTEAFF.

In its sample, this clonotype was seen many times. The genes are TRBV18 and TRBJ2-5; TRBD1 matches 12 bases. This CDR3 has 16 amino acids. The germline CDR1 and CDR2 sequences are KGHSH and LQKENI. The junction had 4 bases not matched to a gene; V was cut back by 1 base and J by 4 bases. Written as DNA, the CDR3 is TGTGCCAGCTCACCACAGGGGACAGGGGGCCGAGAGACCCAGTACTTC. The encoded protein is CASSPQGTGGRETQYF.

V and J are TRBV18 and TRBJ2-2, with 8 nucleotides matching TRBD1. Germline-derived CDR1 and CDR2 are KGHSH and LQKENI. V trimming: 1 base; J trimming: 1 base; junction bases outside the gene matches: 2. CDR3 length: 16 amino acids. The CDR3 here is CASSPQDRVNTGELFF. In DNA form, the CDR3 reads TGTGCCAGCTCACCACAGGACAGGGTGAACACCGGGGAGCTGTTTTTT.

The chain joins TRBV25-1 to TRBJ1-1; D is unresolved. V was clipped by 7 bases and J by 1 base, with 13 bases between them. Germline V gene data show CDR1 as MGHDK and CDR2 as SYGVNS. This CDR3 is built from 14 residues. CDR3: CASTHGLTNTEAFF. The CDR3 coding sequence is TGTGCCAGCACTCACGGGCTTACGAACACTGAAGCTTTCTTT.

The chain joins TRBV29-1 to TRBJ1-1, with a possible D match to TRBD1 (5 bases). Germline V gene sequence: CDR1 SQVTM, CDR2 ANQGSEA. CDR3 size: 15 residues. Trimming removed 7 bases at V and 5 bases at J, with 23 bases between. CDR3: CSAQVGIVGGTEAFF. The CDR3 DNA is TGCAGCGCCCAAGTAGGAATTGTGGGGGGAACTGAAGCTTTCTTT. Full variable domain (remainder filled in from reference TRBV29-1 and TRBJ1-1): SAVISQKPSRDICQRGTSLTIQCQVDSQVTMMFWYRQQPGQSLTLIATANQGSEATYESGFVIDKFPISRPNLTFSTLTVSNMSPEDSSIYLCSAQVGIVGGTEAFFGQGTRLTVV.

This clonotype was picked up a small number of times. The V and J genes are TRBV10-2 and TRBJ2-3, with 9 bases fitting TRBD2. Germline V gene sequence: CDR1 WSHSY, CDR2 SAAADI. The CDR3 spans 17 residues. Losses at the gene ends were 8 bases for V and 6 bases for J; bases not matched to a gene: 18. The CDR3 spells CASSGFKRGDSGDTQYF. In DNA, the CDR3 is TGCGCCAGCTCAGGTTTCAAGCGGGGGGACTCGGGGGATACGCAGTATTTT.

The CDR3 DNA reads TGTGCCAGCAGCTTAGATAGCGGGGGCGGTACCTACGAGCAGTACTTC. Protein: CASSLDSGGGTYEQYF. The rearrangement uses TRBV11-2 and TRBJ2-7, with TRBD2 identical over 9 bases. Germline V gene sequence: CDR1 SGHAT, CDR2 FQNNGV. CDR3 length: 16 amino acids. V lost 0 bases and J lost 2; bases outside the gene matches: 5. Supplemented by reference TRBV11-2 and TRBJ2-7, the full variable domain reads EAGVAQSPRYKIIEKRQSVAFWCNPISGHATLYWYQQILGQGPKLLIQFQNNGVVDDSQLPKDRFSAERLKGVDSTLKIQPAKLEDSAVYLCASSLDSGGGTYEQYFGPGTRLTVT.

The V gene is TRBV20-1, the J gene TRBJ2-7; tentative D call: TRBD1 (6 bases). The germline gives CDR1 DFQATT, CDR2 SNEGSKA (reference sequence). Trimming stripped 0 bases from V and 2 bases from J, with 14 bases between. CDR3 length: 15 residues. The CDR3 nucleotides read TGCAGTGCTAGAGACTACAGGGTCCACACCTACGAGCAGTACTTC. Residues: CSARDYRVHTYEQYF.

This clonotype was detected many times. V gene TRBV7-6 combines with J gene TRBJ2-7; D is ambiguous. CDR3 length: 12 amino acids. Germline CDR1 is SGHVS and CDR2 is FNYEAQ. Trimming took 3 bases from V and 5 from J, leaving 8 bases between them. CDR3 nucleotides: TGTGCCAGCAGCTTGAAGGACGACGAGCAGTACTTC. Its translation is CASSLKDDEQYF.

This clonotype has at least ten counts. The CDR3 spells CASSSYTEAFF. CDR3 nucleotide sequence: TGTGCCAGCAGTTCCTATACTGAAGCTTTCTTT. V and J are TRBV27 and TRBJ1-1; no clear D. The germline V gene has CDR1 MNHEY and CDR2 SMNVEV (reference sequence). This CDR3 contains 11 residues. V was cut by 4 bases and J by 5 bases, with 5 bases left in between.

The sample holds many counts of this clonotype. The genes are TRBV5-1 and TRBJ1-1; D uncertain. This CDR3 has 13 amino acids. V was shortened by 2 bases and J by 0 bases, with 5 bases between the two germline ends. The germline V gene has CDR1 SGHRS and CDR2 YFSETQ. CDR3 nucleotide sequence: TGCGCCAGCAGCTTCTGGATGAACACTGAAGCTTTCTTT. Protein sequence: CASSFWMNTEAFF.

The CDR3 is CASSQAQGASYEQYF. In DNA form, the CDR3 reads TGCGCCAGCAGCCAAGCCCAGGGGGCATCCTACGAGCAGTACTTC. The chain recombines TRBV4-3 with TRBJ2-7; 8 positions agree with TRBD1. V shed 1 base and J 1 base; nucleotides not matched to a gene: 3. The CDR3 has 15 residues. In germline, CDR1 is LGHNA, CDR2 YSLEER.

The genes are TRBV24-1 and TRBJ2-3; no clear D gene. The CDR3 runs to 17 residues. Per germline, CDR1 KGHDR and CDR2 SFDVKD. V was cut by 3 bases and J by 2 bases, with 17 bases left in between. CDR3 amino acids: CATSDRQWYSHTDTQYF. The CDR3, as DNA: TGTGCCACCAGTGATCGCCAATGGTACAGCCACACAGATACGCAGTATTTT.

The chain recombines TRBV6-2 or TRBV6-3 with TRBJ1-5; D is undetermined. The CDR3 has 15 residues. Trimming stripped 2 bases from V and 0 bases from J, with 8 bases between. CDR1 MNHEY and CDR2 SVGEGT come from the germline V gene. CDR3 sequence: CASSYRQYSNQPQHF. DNA of the CDR3: TGTGCCAGCAGTTACAGGCAATATAGCAATCAGCCCCAGCATTTT.

There are a few counts of this clonotype. The chain has TRBV10-3 and TRBJ2-3; TRBD2 matches 12 bases. V lost 6 bases to trimming and J lost 1 base; unmatched junction nucleotides: 5. Per germline, CDR1 ENHRY and CDR2 SYGVKD. CDR3 length: 16 amino acids. The CDR3 nucleotides read TGTGCCATCAGCCAACTAGCGGGGGGCCGCACAGATACGCAGTATTTT. Translated: CAISQLAGGRTDTQYF.

In this sample, this clonotype turned up many times. The gene calls are TRBV2 and TRBJ2-7; D remains ambiguous. V was pared by 8 bases and J by 3 bases, with 11 bases between. The CDR3 runs to 12 residues. Germline CDR1 and CDR2: SNHLY and FYNNEI. The CDR3 loop reads CASDEGSYEQYF. The CDR3 bases are TGTGCCAGCGACGAAGGAAGCTACGAGCAGTACTTC.

The chain recombines TRBV18 with TRBJ2-7, with D unresolved. Trimming removed 0 bases from V and 0 bases from J, with 18 bases in between. The germline V gene encodes CDR1 KGHSH and CDR2 LQKENI. The CDR3 loop spans 18 amino acids. CDR3 coding DNA: TGTGCCAGCTCACCACCTCTCCTCCCGGAATCAAGCTCCTACGAGCAGTACTTC. Its protein product is CASSPPLLPESSSYEQYF.

The V gene is TRBV5-4, the J gene TRBJ2-7; tentative D call: TRBD1 (6 bases). The germline gives CDR1 SGHNT, CDR2 YYREEE (reference sequence). V lost 2 bases, J lost 5 bases, and 11 bases lay in between. CDR3 length equals 13 residues. The CDR3 nucleotides read TGTGCCAGCAGCTTACAGGGTAACGACGAGCAGTACTTC. As protein: CASSLQGNDEQYF.

The gene calls are TRBV12-3 or TRBV12-4 and TRBJ2-1; D not certain. V was trimmed by 5 bases and J by 6 bases, leaving 14 bases between them. CDR3 length: 14 residues. The chain's CDR3 is CASSQLSRINEQFF. In DNA, the CDR3 is TGTGCCAGCAGTCAGTTGAGCCGAATCAATGAGCAGTTCTTC.

This clonotype came up many times. This sequence joins TRBV7-9 and TRBJ2-3, with a possible D match to TRBD1 (5 bases). The germline gives CDR1 SEHNR, CDR2 FQNEAQ (reference sequence). Deletions cut 5 bases from V and 0 bases from J, with 9 bases between. This CDR3 comprises 14 residues. CDR3 protein: CASSTRQSTDTQYF. The CDR3 nucleotides are TGTGCCAGCAGCACTCGACAGAGCACAGATACGCAGTATTTT.

This clonotype was seen many times. The chain carries TRBV7-9 and TRBJ2-1; 8 nucleotides align to TRBD2. Germline V gene data show CDR1 as SEHNR and CDR2 as FQNEAQ (reference sequence). Trimming removed 5 bases from V and 4 bases from J; junction bases left unmatched: 10. This CDR3 has 16 amino acids. This chain's CDR3 is CASSPSGSGEYNEQFF. CDR3 nucleotide sequence: TGTGCCAGCAGCCCCAGTGGTAGCGGGGAATACAATGAGCAGTTCTTC.

This clonotype was seen repeatedly, ten times or more. The rearrangement links TRBV6-6 to TRBJ1-4, with 9 bases identical to TRBD1. Germline V gene data show CDR1 as MNHNY and CDR2 as SVGAGI (reference sequence). Trimming removed 6 bases from V and 8 bases from J; junction bases left unmatched: 13. The CDR3 is made up of 16 amino acids. The CDR3 reads CASSQEQGQGLEKLFF. CDR3 DNA sequence: TGTGCCAGCAGCCAGGAGCAAGGACAGGGGCTGGAAAAACTGTTTTTT.